The T cell receptor beta chain under discussion was sequenced for a study of Graves' ophthalmopathy and Graves' hyperthyroidism. Patients were excluded if they had other autoimmune diseases or uncontrolled infections, and likewise if pregnancy or lactation applied. This clonotype was detected ten times or more. This CDR3 contains 13 residues. V lost 5 bases, J lost 1 base, and 1 base stayed unmatched. As the template, RNA transcripts were used to amplify TCR beta CDR3 regions. In the first round, RT-PCR was carried out with HTBI primers, and a multiplex PCR formed the second round. TCRdb re-analysed the multiplex PCR reads in MiXCR, keeping a single row per CDR3 protein. The sample shows more than 300,000 distinct CDR3 sequences, approximately 15% of them seen only once.

The material sequenced was peripheral blood. The chain links TRBV12-3 or TRBV12-4 to TRBJ1-1, with 7 bases matching TRBD1. This receptor was taken from a woman in her late teens or twenties with stable Graves' hyperthyroidism. The CDR3 DNA follows: TGTGCCAGCAGTCCAGGGGGGAACACTGAAGCTTTCTTT. It yields the protein CASSPGGNTEAFF.